The 26 T cell receptor beta chains in this list originate from one sample, sequenced in a study of T cell repertoires in aging, cancer and after chemotherapy. TRB rearrangements spanning V, D and J were amplified using mixed TRB-A/B primers. Via MiXCR, TCRdb re-called the multiplex PCR reads, giving one row per CDR3 protein. The data contain around 2,000 distinct CDR3 sequences, about 25% of them singletons. The template was genomic DNA from peripheral blood, not RNA. The specimen sequenced was blood. The receptors derive from a human donor with a solid tumor.

This clonotype was picked up a small number of times. CDR3 DNA: TGTGCCAGCAGCCCCCAGCAGGGTGGCACTGAAGCTTTCTTT. Residues: CASSPQQGGTEAFF. The chain joins TRBV7-2 to TRBJ1-1; tentative D call: TRBD1 (5 bases). Per the germline V gene, CDR1 is SGHTA and CDR2 is FQGNSA. Between the trimmed V and J ends, which lost 5 bases and 4 bases, there was a span of 14 bases. The CDR3 has 14 amino acids.

This clonotype was seen a few times. V and J are TRBV20-1 and TRBJ2-3; TRBD2 matches 12 bases. With 5 bases clipped from V and 7 bases from J, the junction kept 7 bases outside the gene matches. CDR1 is DFQATT and CDR2 is SNEGSKA in the germline V gene (reference sequence). The CDR3 runs 14 residues. As DNA, the CDR3 is TGCAGTGCTCCTCTAGCGGGAGGGCCGAATACGCAGTATTTT. Translating gives CSAPLAGGPNTQYF.

V and J are TRBV4-3 and TRBJ1-4; 8 nucleotides align to TRBD1. This CDR3 is built from 17 residues. The junction had 13 bases not matched to a gene; V was cut back by 1 base and J by 9 bases. Per the germline V gene, CDR1 is LGHNA and CDR2 is YSLEER. The CDR3 DNA reads as TGCGCCAGCAGCCAAGGAGGTTCAGGGGGCATTAGGAAAAAACTGTTTTTT. Protein: CASSQGGSGGIRKKLFF.

This clonotype is termed large (0.1 to 1%). This chain uses TRBV27 with TRBJ2-1, with 8 bases identical to TRBD1. The CDR3 has 15 amino acids. Germline CDR1 MNHEY, CDR2 SMNVEV (reference sequence). The ends lost 4 bases at V and 5 bases at J; junction bases unmatched: 7. Here the CDR3 DNA reads TGTGCCAGCAGTTCCCTCGGGACAGGTAACAATGAGCAGTTCTTC. Amino acids: CASSSLGTGNNEQFF.

J is TRBJ2-7 and V is TRBV28, with TRBD1 identical over 10 bases. Unmatched junction bases numbered 4, after V lost 2 bases and J lost 3 bases. The CDR3 is 15 residues long. From germline, CDR1 is MDHEN and CDR2 SYDVKM. The CDR3 here is CASSLPDRGFYEQYF. CDR3 bases: TGTGCCAGCAGTTTACCGGACAGGGGGTTCTACGAGCAGTACTTC.

The CDR3 coding sequence is TGCAGTGCACCGACAGGGGTGAGCAATCAGCCCCAGCATTTT. As protein: CSAPTGVSNQPQHF. This chain connects TRBV20-1 to TRBJ1-5; the match to TRBD1 covers 8 bases. Germline V lookup: CDR1 DFQATT, CDR2 SNEGSKA (reference sequence). This CDR3 region has 14 residues. The V gene end was trimmed by 6 bases and the J gene end by 1 base; junction bases not matched to a gene: 5.

This clonotype ranks as medium-sized. The rearrangement links TRBV18 to TRBJ1-1; 7 bases map to TRBD1. The ends lost 8 bases at V and 3 bases at J; junction bases unmatched: 9. Germline CDR1 and CDR2: KGHSH and LQKENI. The CDR3 length is 14 residues. In DNA, the CDR3 is TGTGCCAGCCAGGTGGGACAGAGTCACACTGAAGCTTTCTTT. It encodes CASQVGQSHTEAFF. The full variable domain, its missing parts supplied by reference TRBV18 and TRBJ1-1, is NAGVMQNPRHLVRRRGQEARLRCSPMKGHSHVYWYRQLPEEGLKFMVYLQKENIIDESGMPKERFSAEFPKEGPSILRIQQVVRGDSAAYFCASQVGQSHTEAFFGQGTRLTVV.

The chain carries TRBV5-1 and TRBJ2-1; D is possibly TRBD1 or TRBD2 (5 bases each). The germline V and J ends were trimmed by 4 bases and 7 bases, with 18 bases remaining between them. The CDR3 covers 15 residues. The germline gives CDR1 SGHRS, CDR2 YFSETQ. This CDR3 is CASSLWGQEGNEQFF. CDR3 nucleotides: TGCGCCAGCAGCCTCTGGGGCCAAGAGGGGAATGAGCAGTTCTTC.

By proportion, this clonotype is medium-sized. The rearrangement uses TRBV12-3 or TRBV12-4 and TRBJ2-7; D call uncertain. This CDR3 is 13 amino acids long. V lost 6 bases, J lost 3 bases, and 12 bases lay in between. CDR3 sequence: CASSPGKDYEQYV. CDR3 in DNA: TGTGCCAGCAGCCCCGGAAAGGACTACGAGCAGTACGTC.

Sample share makes this clonotype medium-sized (0.01 to 0.1%). The J gene is TRBJ1-1, the V gene TRBV7-9, with D unclear. The V end lost 5 bases, the J end lost 4 bases, and 8 bases lay between the germline ends. CDR1 and CDR2 from the germline V gene are SEHNR and FQNEAQ (reference sequence). This CDR3 is 12 amino acids long. The CDR3 DNA follows: TGTGCCAGCAGCGCCCTGGGCACTGAAGCTTTCTTT. This gives the protein CASSALGTEAFF.

This clonotype rates as large. The chain has TRBV6-5 and TRBJ1-6, with TRBD1 identical over 7 bases. Germline-derived CDR1 and CDR2 are MNHEY and SVGAGI. The CDR3 has 16 amino acids. V dropped 4 bases and J dropped 3; count of bases not matched to a gene: 6. The CDR3 reads CASSSPNRGYNSPLHF. DNA of the CDR3: TGTGCCAGCAGTTCTCCCAACAGGGGCTATAATTCACCCCTCCACTTT.

The chain links TRBV2 to TRBJ2-3; TRBD2 aligns across 8 bases. With V trimmed by 5 bases and J by 3 bases, 7 bases remained unmatched. This CDR3 region has 15 residues. Germline V gene data show CDR1 as SNHLY and CDR2 as FYNNEI. CDR3 DNA sequence: TGTGCCAGCAGTCCCGGGGGGGTCGGTACAGATACGCAGTATTTT. This translates into CASSPGGVGTDTQYF.

V and J are TRBV6-5 and TRBJ1-2; D gene ambiguous. The CDR3 contains 13 residues. The germline V and J ends were trimmed by 3 bases and 7 bases, with 12 bases remaining between them. Germline-derived CDR1 and CDR2 are MNHEY and SVGAGI. Here the CDR3 reads CASSYEGKAGYTF. The CDR3 DNA reads as TGTGCCAGCAGTTATGAGGGCAAGGCTGGCTACACCTTC.

V and J are TRBV7-3 and TRBJ2-3; the match to TRBD2 covers 10 bases. V dropped 1 base and J dropped 6; count of bases not matched to a gene: 7. CDR1 SGHTA and CDR2 FQGTGA come from the germline V gene. The CDR3 totals 16 residues. The CDR3 here is CASSLKAGGARDTQYF. The CDR3 DNA reads TGTGCCAGCAGCTTAAAAGCGGGAGGGGCCCGGGATACGCAGTATTTT.

This clonotype has just a few counts. The V and J genes are TRBV24-1 and TRBJ1-1; D is uncertain. The germline gives CDR1 KGHDR, CDR2 SFDVKD. With 5 bases removed from V and 6 bases from J, the gap between germline ends came to 12 bases. The CDR3 spans 13 residues. The CDR3 loop reads CATSGSSRAEAFF. The CDR3 region has the DNA TGTGCCACCAGTGGCTCATCGAGGGCTGAAGCTTTCTTT.

A word on this clonotype: One base away lies a much larger clone, so this may be a sequencing read error. The chain recombines TRBV5-6 with TRBJ2-3; D uncertain. This CDR3 is built from 15 residues. CDR1 SGHDT and CDR2 YYEEEE come from the germline V gene. The CDR3 protein is CAISLLSSSTDTQYF. In nucleotides, the CDR3 is TGTGCCATCAGCTTGTTATCGTCTAGCACAGATACGCAGTATTTT.

The CDR3 DNA reads as TGTGCCATCAGTGGACTAGCGGGAGGAAGGGTTGAGACCCAGTACTTC. This encodes CAISGLAGGRVETQYF. The V call is TRBV10-3, the J call TRBJ2-5; 13 bases align to TRBD2. CDR1 and CDR2 from the germline V gene are ENHRY and SYGVKD. The ends lost 4 bases at V and 5 bases at J; junction bases unmatched: 7. The CDR3 contains 16 residues.

This clonotype is deemed large (0.1 to 1%). For the CDR3, the DNA is TGTGCCAGTAGCCCGGGACAGGGGTTCGGGGAGCTGTTTTTT. Its protein product is CASSPGQGFGELFF. This chain uses TRBV19 with TRBJ2-2; 10 bases align to TRBD1. Germline CDR1 and CDR2: LNHDA and SQIVND (reference sequence). The junction had 5 bases not matched to a gene; V was cut back by 6 bases and J by 7 bases. This CDR3 comprises 14 residues. Drawing the rest from reference TRBV19 and TRBJ2-2, the complete variable domain is DGGITQSPKYLFRKEGQNVTLSCEQNLNHDAMYWYRQDPGQGLRLIYYSQIVNDFQKGDIAEGYSVSREKKESFPLTVTSAQKNPTAFYLCASSPGQGFGELFFGEGSRLTVL.

The chain joins TRBV29-1 to TRBJ1-5; weak D call: TRBD1 (5 bases). The V end was cut by 7 bases, the J end by 5 bases, with 12 bases between. Germline loops: CDR1 SQVTM, CDR2 ANQGSEA. This CDR3 is 12 amino acids long. The CDR3 DNA reads TGCAGCGCCGGCTTGGGGGATCAGCCCCAGCATTTT. Protein: CSAGLGDQPQHF.

This chain uses TRBV6-5 with TRBJ1-2; 11 nucleotides agree with TRBD1. This CDR3 has 14 residues. CDR1 MNHEY and CDR2 SVGAGI come from the germline V gene. Germline trimming cut 6 bases from V and 4 bases from J; bases unmatched to any gene: 4. The CDR3 region has the DNA TGTGCCAGCAGCCGTGGGACAGGGGGCTATGGCTACACCTTC. Amino acids: CASSRGTGGYGYTF.

This chain uses TRBV10-3 with TRBJ2-5; D perhaps matches TRBD1 (5 bases). Germline V gene sequence: CDR1 ENHRY, CDR2 SYGVKD. CDR3 length: 13 amino acids. The CDR3 sequence: CVISLQGEETQYF. The CDR3, as DNA: TGTGTTATCAGCCTTCAGGGCGAAGAGACCCAGTACTTC.

A word on this clonotype: This clone may be a read error of a much larger clone one base away. The chain links TRBV5-1 to TRBJ2-5, with no clear D. The germline gives CDR1 SGHRS, CDR2 YFSETQ. This CDR3 region has 12 residues. CDR3 nucleotides: TGCGTCAGCAGCAGACCCACGGAGACCCAGTACTTC. Translated, it gives CVSSRPTETQYF.

The J gene is TRBJ1-2, the V gene TRBV6-5, with D maybe TRBD1 (6 bases). Germline CDR1 is MNHEY and CDR2 is SVGAGI. V lost 6 bases to trimming and J lost 8 bases, with 28 bases between them. The CDR3 consists of 17 residues. CDR3 sequence: CASSVAPPVSGGWGYTF. Written as DNA, the CDR3 is TGTGCCAGCAGCGTAGCTCCACCAGTATCGGGGGGCTGGGGCTACACCTTC.

V and J are TRBV20-1 and TRBJ2-7; a possible D gene is TRBD1 (8 bases). This CDR3 contains 15 residues. Per germline, CDR1 DFQATT and CDR2 SNEGSKA (reference sequence). V was pared by 1 base and J by 1 base, with 14 bases between. The CDR3 loop reads CSARVLQGGSYEQYF. CDR3 in DNA: TGCAGTGCTAGAGTTCTACAGGGGGGGTCCTACGAGCAGTACTTC.

In this sample, this clonotype is large. The chain employs TRBV19 and TRBJ2-2; no clear D gene. Germline assignment: CDR1 LNHDA and CDR2 SQIVND (reference sequence). The CDR3 is made up of 15 amino acids. Trimming took off 7 bases at V and 3 bases at J, with 15 bases between the two ends. The CDR3 DNA is TGTGCCAGTATGACCCGGAACTTGTACACCGGGGAGCTGTTTTTT. It translates to CASMTRNLYTGELFF. The entire variable domain, with the rest obtained from reference TRBV19 and TRBJ2-2, is as follows: DGGITQSPKYLFRKEGQNVTLSCEQNLNHDAMYWYRQDPGQGLRLIYYSQIVNDFQKGDIAEGYSVSREKKESFPLTVTSAQKNPTAFYLCASMTRNLYTGELFFGEGSRLTVL.

By sample fraction, this clonotype is medium-sized. This chain links TRBV6-1 with TRBJ2-5; 8 nucleotides line up with TRBD1. J was trimmed by 2 bases and V by 2 bases; bases with no gene match: 4. The CDR3 has 15 residues. The V gene's germline CDR1 is MNHNS and CDR2 SASEGT. This CDR3 reads CASSELNRGQETQYF. Here the CDR3 DNA reads TGTGCCAGCAGTGAATTGAACAGGGGGCAAGAGACCCAGTACTTC.